A selection of T cell receptor beta chains follows, all from one sample in a study of early T cells in non-severe SARS-CoV-2 infection. One entry per CDR3 protein, called by TCRdb with MiXCR from the 5' RACE reads. This sample carries more than 95,000 distinct CDR3 sequences, more than 12% of them seen once, and the ten largest clones take 20% to 25%. Sequencing was performed on whole blood. The source of these receptors is an adult who was a healthcare worker with PCR-confirmed SARS-CoV-2 infection or an uninfected control (not recorded which). Each CDR3 is given with its conserved first and last residue. Each record gives: J gene, clone size, CDR3 length, D gene, V gene, CDR3 DNA, CDR3 protein. D genes are given only for firm matches. The size of a clone is reported for some rows only, either as once, few or many, or as a class for expanded clones.

J: TRBJ2-7; size: few; length: 12; D: NA; V: TRBV6-1; DNA: TGTGCCAGCAGTGAGGCGGGAAATGAGCAGTACTTC; CDR3: CASSEAGNEQYF
J: TRBJ1-6; size: few; length: 15; D: NA; V: TRBV9; DNA: TGTGCCAGCAGCCTTCGGACCAGCGATAATTCACCCCTCCACTTT; CDR3: CASSLRTSDNSPLHF
J: TRBJ1-4; size: NA; length: 14; D: NA; V: TRBV4-1; DNA: TGCGCCAGCAGCCAAGATTGGGGGGGGGTGTCACTGTTTTTT; CDR3: CASSQDWGGVSLFF
J: TRBJ1-1; size: few; length: 14; D: NA; V: TRBV7-7; DNA: TGTGCCAGCAGCCCCTTGTTTGGTCGGACTGAAGCTTTCTTT; CDR3: CASSPLFGRTEAFF
J: TRBJ2-1; size: NA; length: 17; D: TRBD2; V: TRBV12-3/TRBV12-4; DNA: TGTGCCAGCAGTTCATGCCAGCGGGGGGGCCTGGACAATGAGCAGTTCTTC; CDR3: CASSSCQRGGLDNEQFF
J: TRBJ1-2; size: many; length: 14; D: NA; V: TRBV3-1; DNA: TGTGCCAGCAGCCACCGGACCCCTAACTATGGCTACACCTTC; CDR3: CASSHRTPNYGYTF
J: TRBJ1-6; size: NA; length: 14; D: NA; V: TRBV30; DNA: TGTGCCTGGAGTGTAGACCCAGGGGATTCACCCCTCCACTTT; CDR3: CAWSVDPGDSPLHF
J: TRBJ2-6; size: many; length: 15; D: NA; V: TRBV18; DNA: TGTGCCAGCTCCCGGGCGGGACCTGGGGCCAACGTCCTGACTTTC; CDR3: CASSRAGPGANVLTF
J: TRBJ2-3; size: many; length: 14; D: NA; V: TRBV7-6; DNA: TGTGCCAGCAGCACCGGGAGAACCACAGATACGCAGTATTTT; CDR3: CASSTGRTTDTQYF
J: TRBJ2-1; size: few; length: 13; D: NA; V: TRBV10-3; DNA: TGTGCCATCAGGGTCCGGGACTCTAATGAGCAGTTCTTC; CDR3: CAIRVRDSNEQFF
J: TRBJ2-5; size: NA; length: 15; D: TRBD2; V: TRBV2; DNA: TGTGTCAGCAGTGCGCAGACTAGCCGTATGGAGACCCAGTACTTC; CDR3: CVSSAQTSRMETQYF
J: TRBJ2-7; size: NA; length: 12; D: NA; V: TRBV9; DNA: TGTGCCAGCAGCATGACCGACGGCGAGCAGTACTTC; CDR3: CASSMTDGEQYF
J: TRBJ2-1; size: NA; length: 17; D: NA; V: TRBV7-6; DNA: TGTGCCAGCAGCTTAGAGGATCGGGCGACCTCCTACAATGAGCAGTTCTTC; CDR3: CASSLEDRATSYNEQFF
J: TRBJ2-5; size: NA; length: 15; D: NA; V: TRBV3-1; DNA: TGTGCCAGCAGCCAAGATATATGGCAGCTAGAGACCCAGTACTTC; CDR3: CASSQDIWQLETQYF
J: TRBJ1-2; size: few; length: 13; D: NA; V: TRBV10-2; DNA: TGCGCCAGCATGAACTGGGGGGACTATGGCTACACCTTC; CDR3: CASMNWGDYGYTF
J: TRBJ1-2; size: few; length: 11; D: NA; V: TRBV3-1; DNA: TGTGCCAGCCAAGGGGCCCATGGCTACACCTTC; CDR3: CASQGAHGYTF
J: TRBJ2-5; size: NA; length: 15; D: TRBD1; V: TRBV20-1; DNA: TGCAGTGCTAGAGGCCTCGCGGGACAGGAGGAGACCCAGTACTTC; CDR3: CSARGLAGQEETQYF
J: TRBJ2-3; size: NA; length: 14; D: NA; V: TRBV5-1; DNA: TGCGCCAGCAGCTCGGGCGGATACACAGATACGCAGTATTTT; CDR3: CASSSGGYTDTQYF
J: TRBJ1-1; size: NA; length: 13; D: NA; V: TRBV14; DNA: TGTGCCAGCAGCCAAGACCCCTCAGGGGAAGCTTTCTTT; CDR3: CASSQDPSGEAFF
J: TRBJ1-6; size: few; length: 14; D: TRBD1; V: TRBV12-3/TRBV12-4; DNA: TGTGCCAGCAGTAGAGGGGGCTCGGACTCACCCCTCCACTTT; CDR3: CASSRGGSDSPLHF
J: TRBJ1-1; size: NA; length: 16; D: NA; V: TRBV7-8; DNA: TGTGCCAGCAGCTTAGGAACCAGGGGCTTCAACACTGAAGCTTTCTTT; CDR3: CASSLGTRGFNTEAFF
J: TRBJ2-3; size: few; length: 14; D: NA; V: TRBV2; DNA: TGTGCCAGCAGGCCGACAGGACGCACAGATACGCAGTATTTT; CDR3: CASRPTGRTDTQYF
J: TRBJ2-2; size: NA; length: 15; D: NA; V: TRBV12-3/TRBV12-4; DNA: TGTGCCAGCAGCCCGGCCCCGGTAGGCACCGGGGAGCTGTTTTTT; CDR3: CASSPAPVGTGELFF
J: TRBJ2-1; size: NA; length: 16; D: TRBD2; V: TRBV3-1; DNA: TGTGCCAGCAGCCAGCACTGGGACTACTTAAACAATGAGCAGTTCTTC; CDR3: CASSQHWDYLNNEQFF
J: TRBJ1-5; size: few; length: 12; D: NA; V: TRBV19; DNA: TGTGCCAGTAGACCCCCCAATCAGCCCCAGCATTTT; CDR3: CASRPPNQPQHF
J: TRBJ2-4; size: few; length: 15; D: TRBD2; V: TRBV18; DNA: TGTGCCAGCTCACCATCACCGGGACTAGTGGCCATTCAGTACTTC; CDR3: CASSPSPGLVAIQYF
J: TRBJ2-1; size: few; length: 15; D: NA; V: TRBV5-1; DNA: TGCGCCAGCCGTATTATTCTAGCCGGCTACAATGAGCAGTTCTTC; CDR3: CASRIILAGYNEQFF
J: TRBJ1-3; size: NA; length: 13; D: NA; V: TRBV3-1; DNA: TGTGCCAGCAGCCAATCGCTGGGAAACACCATATATTTT; CDR3: CASSQSLGNTIYF
J: TRBJ2-3; size: NA; length: 13; D: NA; V: TRBV6-5; DNA: TGTGCCAGCAGTTACGGGCGGAGCGACGGAGAGTATTTT; CDR3: CASSYGRSDGEYF
J: TRBJ2-7; size: few; length: 13; D: NA; V: TRBV27; DNA: TGTGCCAGCAGTTGGGGGGACTCCTACGAGCAGTACTTC; CDR3: CASSWGDSYEQYF
J: TRBJ1-6; size: many; length: 15; D: NA; V: TRBV19; DNA: TGTGCCAGTAGTGCGCGGGTCTCCTATAATTCACCCCTCCACTTT; CDR3: CASSARVSYNSPLHF
J: TRBJ1-2; size: NA; length: 14; D: NA; V: TRBV12-3/TRBV12-4; DNA: TGTGCCAGCAGTTTAGCGGGGTCGGACTATGGCTACACCTTC; CDR3: CASSLAGSDYGYTF
J: TRBJ2-3; size: NA; length: 13; D: TRBD2; V: TRBV24-1; DNA: TGTGCCACCAGTGAGGGACTAGCTGATACGCAGTATTTT; CDR3: CATSEGLADTQYF
J: TRBJ1-5; size: few; length: 14; D: TRBD1; V: TRBV7-2; DNA: TGTGCCAGCAGCTTGACAGGGGGTAAACAGCCCCAGCATTTT; CDR3: CASSLTGGKQPQHF
J: TRBJ2-2; size: NA; length: 15; D: TRBD2; V: TRBV6-1; DNA: TGTGCCAGCAGTATAAGCGGGGGCCCCCCCGGGGAGCTGTTTTTT; CDR3: CASSISGGPPGELFF
J: TRBJ2-1; size: few; length: 15; D: NA; V: TRBV30; DNA: TGTGCCTGGAGTGAAGACAGGCCCCTCGGGAATGAGCAGTTCTTC; CDR3: CAWSEDRPLGNEQFF
J: TRBJ1-1; size: NA; length: 14; D: TRBD1; V: TRBV12-5; DNA: TGTGCTAGTGGTTTGCTTGGGACAGGCAAGGGAGCTTTCTTT; CDR3: CASGLLGTGKGAFF
J: TRBJ2-3; size: NA; length: 14; D: NA; V: TRBV2; DNA: TGTGCCAGCACTGCCGGACAGCCCACAGATACGCAGTATTTT; CDR3: CASTAGQPTDTQYF
J: TRBJ1-5; size: NA; length: 15; D: NA; V: TRBV27; DNA: TGTGCCAGCAGTCCACAGGGAACCGCGGGTCAGCCCCAGCATTTT; CDR3: CASSPQGTAGQPQHF
J: TRBJ1-1; size: NA; length: 15; D: TRBD1; V: TRBV7-9; DNA: TGTGCCAGCAGATCCAAGGACAGGCTGAACACTGAAGCTTTCTTT; CDR3: CASRSKDRLNTEAFF
J: TRBJ1-6; size: many; length: 14; D: NA; V: TRBV12-3/TRBV12-4; DNA: TGTGCCAGCAGTCACCGGGACGAAGACTCACCCCTCCACTTT; CDR3: CASSHRDEDSPLHF
J: TRBJ1-5; size: few; length: 13; D: NA; V: TRBV6-1; DNA: TGTGCCAGCAGTGAACAGGAGGGGCAGCCCCAGCATTTT; CDR3: CASSEQEGQPQHF
J: TRBJ2-5; size: NA; length: 15; D: NA; V: TRBV4-1; DNA: TGCGCCAGCAGCCAAGCAGGTCCTAGTTACGAGACCCAGTACTTC; CDR3: CASSQAGPSYETQYF
J: TRBJ2-3; size: many; length: 13; D: NA; V: TRBV7-9; DNA: TGTGCCAGCAGCTACGAGGACACAGATACGCAGTATTTT; CDR3: CASSYEDTDTQYF
J: TRBJ1-1; size: NA; length: 12; D: NA; V: TRBV20-1; DNA: TGCAGTGCTAGTACACCCAACACTGAAGCTTTCTTT; CDR3: CSASTPNTEAFF
J: TRBJ2-5; size: many; length: 13; D: NA; V: TRBV11-2; DNA: TGTGCCAGCGGCGGACGGTACCAAGAGACCCAGTACTTC; CDR3: CASGGRYQETQYF
J: TRBJ1-1; size: NA; length: 15; D: NA; V: TRBV4-2; DNA: TGTGCCAGCAGCCCGGCAGACGGGCAATTCACTGAAGCTTTCTTT; CDR3: CASSPADGQFTEAFF
J: TRBJ2-7; size: NA; length: 14; D: TRBD2; V: TRBV20-1; DNA: TGCAGTGCTCCCGGGACTAGCGGGGCCTACGAGCAGTACTTC; CDR3: CSAPGTSGAYEQYF
J: TRBJ2-2; size: NA; length: 15; D: NA; V: TRBV7-8; DNA: TGTGCCAGCAGCCCCTCCAGGGTTCTGAACGGGGAGCTGTTTTTT; CDR3: CASSPSRVLNGELFF
J: TRBJ2-1; size: few; length: 15; D: NA; V: TRBV3-1; DNA: TGTGCCAGCAGCCAACCCGGCGCTGGAAACAATGAGCAGTTCTTC; CDR3: CASSQPGAGNNEQFF
J: TRBJ2-2; size: many; length: 12; D: NA; V: TRBV7-2; DNA: TGTGCCAGCAGAGCGCCCCCCGGGGAGCTGTTTTTT; CDR3: CASRAPPGELFF
J: TRBJ1-2; size: few; length: 13; D: NA; V: TRBV5-8; DNA: TGTGCCAGCAGCTTGGTAGGGTATGATGGCTACACCTTC; CDR3: CASSLVGYDGYTF
J: TRBJ1-2; size: few; length: 13; D: TRBD1; V: TRBV12-3/TRBV12-4; DNA: TGTGCCAGCAGTTCGACAGGGAGCTATGGCTACACCTTC; CDR3: CASSSTGSYGYTF
J: TRBJ2-6; size: NA; length: 16; D: NA; V: TRBV3-1; DNA: TGTGCCAGCAGCCGTAGCGAGGGCTCAGGGGCCAACGTCCTGACTTTC; CDR3: CASSRSEGSGANVLTF